Listed here are 14 T cell receptor beta chains from one sample, sequenced in a study of neurological immune-mediated disorders. Using its own MiXCR run on the 5' RACE reads, TCRdb lists one record per CDR3 protein. This sample carries over 65,000 distinct CDR3 sequences, 2% to 3% of them seen once, and the ten largest clones take about 1.1%. The sample taken for sequencing was PBMCs. The receptor source for this set is a young woman with multiple sclerosis.

In its sample, this clonotype was seen many times. The chain couples TRBV7-6 to TRBJ2-7; the D gene is possibly TRBD1 (5 bases). The V gene lost 3 bases and the J gene lost 5 bases, with 11 bases spanning the gap. Looked up from germline, CDR1 is SGHVS and CDR2 is FNYEAQ. The length of the CDR3 is 13 residues. The CDR3 loop is CASSFLSRDEQYF. CDR3 in DNA: TGTGCCAGCAGCTTTCTCAGCAGGGACGAGCAGTACTTC.

This clonotype was seen ten or more times. The chain couples TRBV3-1 to TRBJ1-2, with D unclear. CDR1 is LGHDT, CDR2 YNNKEL, per germline (reference sequence). The ends were cut back, 0 bases at V and 4 bases at J, with 15 bases in the middle. The CDR3 loop spans 16 amino acids. The CDR3 DNA is TGTGCCAGCAGCCAAGATAATGACGGCAGGATCTATGGCTACACCTTC. The encoded protein is CASSQDNDGRIYGYTF. The complete variable domain, with remaining parts taken from reference TRBV3-1 and TRBJ1-2, reads DTAVSQTPKYLVTQMGNDKSIKCEQNLGHDTMYWYKQDSKKFLKIMFSYNNKELIINETVPNRFSPKSPDKAHLNLHINSLELGDSAVYFCASSQDNDGRIYGYTFGSGTRLTVV.

This clonotype was counted many times. CDR3 DNA: TGTGCCAGCAGCCGAGACAGGGGCTCCTATAATTCACCCCTCCACTTT. It translates to CASSRDRGSYNSPLHF. The V and J genes are TRBV4-2 and TRBJ1-6; 8 positions match TRBD1. With 4 bases clipped from V and 0 bases from J, the junction kept 2 bases outside the gene matches. The CDR3 runs 16 residues. Germline CDR1 LGHNA, CDR2 YNFKEQ.

This clonotype was seen ten or more times. The gene calls are TRBV5-5 and TRBJ1-3; D gene ambiguous. This CDR3 contains 14 residues. V dropped 4 bases and J dropped 7 bases, with 15 bases sitting between them. Germline CDR1 is SGHKS and CDR2 is YYEKEE (reference sequence). CDR3 sequence: CASSAFVDGNTIYF. Here the CDR3 DNA reads TGTGCCAGCAGCGCCTTCGTGGACGGTAACACCATATATTTT.

In its sample, this clonotype was seen a few times. A much larger clone lies a single base off, so this may be a read error. The chain joins TRBV11-3 to TRBJ1-1, with D uncertain. Per the germline V gene, CDR1 is SGHNT and CDR2 is YENEEA. The CDR3 covers 11 residues. Trimming removed 6 bases at V and 3 bases at J, with 5 bases between. For the CDR3, the DNA is TGTGCCAGCAGTGGGGACACTGAAGCTTTCTTT. This translates into CASSGDTEAFF.

The table lists this clonotype with many counts. The chain carries TRBV20-1 and TRBJ2-5; 15 bases are shared with TRBD2. The CDR3 consists of 17 residues. The ends lost 5 bases at V and 5 bases at J; junction bases unmatched: 12. Germline V gene sequence: CDR1 DFQATT, CDR2 SNEGSKA (reference sequence). CDR3 nucleotides: TGCAGTGCTCTAGGGGGACTAGCGGGAGGCGGTCACGAGACCCAGTACTTC. Translation: CSALGGLAGGGHETQYF.

In its sample, this clonotype was seen many times. The V gene is TRBV20-1, the J gene TRBJ2-1, with TRBD2 as a possible D gene (6 bases). Germline V lookup: CDR1 DFQATT, CDR2 SNEGSKA (reference sequence). The CDR3 has 13 amino acids. Trimming took off 3 bases at V and 6 bases at J, with 12 bases between the two ends. The CDR3 DNA is TGCAGTGCTAGGGGACTCCCCTCCAATGAGCAGTTCTTC. Residues: CSARGLPSNEQFF.

This clonotype was detected ten times or more. The genes are TRBV2 and TRBJ2-1, with TRBD2 identical over 10 bases. Trimming took 2 bases from V and 4 from J; bases not matched to a gene: 8. Germline V gives CDR1 SNHLY, CDR2 FYNNEI. This CDR3 has 17 amino acids. The CDR3 nucleotides are TGTGCCAGCAGTGAAAAACTAGCGGGGCAAGGTTACAATGAGCAGTTCTTC. Its protein product is CASSEKLAGQGYNEQFF.

This clonotype was counted ten times or more. This chain connects TRBV13 to TRBJ2-1, with 10 bases fitting TRBD2. This CDR3 has 17 amino acids. V lost 4 bases and J lost 4; bases outside the gene matches: 10. Germline V lookup: CDR1 PRHDT, CDR2 FYEKMQ (reference sequence). CDR3 nucleotide sequence: TGTGCCAGCAGCTCGGCTAGCGGGGGTTTTTTTTACAATGAGCAGTTCTTC. Encoded protein: CASSSASGGFFYNEQFF.

This clonotype was seen many times. This chain links TRBV6-5 with TRBJ1-6; possibly TRBD1 for D (5 bases). The germline V gene encodes CDR1 MNHEY and CDR2 SVGAGI. Trimming removed 2 bases from V and 0 bases from J, with 14 bases in between. This CDR3 comprises 18 residues. CDR3: CASSYGALLSSYNSPLHF. The CDR3 coding sequence is TGTGCCAGCAGTTACGGGGCGCTACTGAGCTCCTATAATTCACCCCTCCACTTT.

This clonotype was recorded many times. J is TRBJ2-1 and V is TRBV6-1; TRBD1 aligns across 9 bases. V shed 2 bases and J 2 bases; nucleotides not matched to a gene: 1. Germline loops: CDR1 MNHNS, CDR2 SASEGT. The CDR3 has 15 amino acids. DNA for the CDR3: TGTGCCAGCAGTGAAAGGGACAGGGCCTACAATGAGCAGTTCTTC. Translating gives CASSERDRAYNEQFF.

This clonotype was observed at least ten times. J is TRBJ2-1 and V is TRBV5-4; D is perhaps TRBD1 (5 bases). Trimming pared 0 bases from V and 3 bases from J, leaving 13 bases between. Germline V lookup: CDR1 SGHNT, CDR2 YYREEE (reference sequence). The CDR3 totals 16 residues. In DNA, the CDR3 is TGTGCCAGCAGCTTGGGCGGCAGGGATTTCTACAATGAGCAGTTCTTC. This gives the protein CASSLGGRDFYNEQFF.

This clonotype was seen at least ten times. The V gene is TRBV3-1, the J gene TRBJ2-3; D is undetermined. This CDR3 has 14 amino acids. Deletions cut 4 bases from V and 5 bases from J, with 13 bases between. The germline V gene encodes CDR1 LGHDT and CDR2 YNNKEL (reference sequence). The CDR3 loop is CASSLIREGDTQYF. CDR3 in DNA: TGTGCCAGCAGCCTCATACGCGAAGGAGATACGCAGTATTTT.

This clonotype was picked up many times. V is TRBV5-5 and J is TRBJ1-1; no reliable D call. V was clipped by 2 bases and J by 8 bases, with 13 bases between them. The CDR3 spans 13 residues. Looked up from germline, CDR1 is SGHKS and CDR2 is YYEKEE (reference sequence). CDR3 protein: CASSFGYVSEAFF. For the CDR3, the DNA is TGTGCCAGCAGCTTCGGGTATGTATCCGAAGCTTTCTTT. The full variable domain, its missing parts supplied by reference TRBV5-5 and TRBJ1-1, is DAGVTQSPTHLIKTRGQQVTLRCSPISGHKSVSWYQQVLGQGPQFIFQYYEKEERGRGNFPDRFSARQFPNYSSELNVNALLLGDSALYLCASSFGYVSEAFFGQGTRLTVV.